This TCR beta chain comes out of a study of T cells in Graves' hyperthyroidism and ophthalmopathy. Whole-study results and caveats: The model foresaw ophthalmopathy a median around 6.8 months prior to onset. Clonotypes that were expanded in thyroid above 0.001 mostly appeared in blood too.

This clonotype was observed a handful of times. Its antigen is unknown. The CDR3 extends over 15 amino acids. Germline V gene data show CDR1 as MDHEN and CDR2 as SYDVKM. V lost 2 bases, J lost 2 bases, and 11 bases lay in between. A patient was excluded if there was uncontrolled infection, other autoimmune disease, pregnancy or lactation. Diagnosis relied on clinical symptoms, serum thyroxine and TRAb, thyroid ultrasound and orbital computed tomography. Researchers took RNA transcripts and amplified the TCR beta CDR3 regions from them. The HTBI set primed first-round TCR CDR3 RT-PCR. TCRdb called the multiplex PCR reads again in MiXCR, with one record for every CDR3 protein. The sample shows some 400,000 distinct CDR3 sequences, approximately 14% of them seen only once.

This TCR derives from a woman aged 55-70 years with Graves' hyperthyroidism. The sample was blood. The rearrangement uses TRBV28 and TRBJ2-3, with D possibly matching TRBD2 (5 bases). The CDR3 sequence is CASSLVPDSTDTQYF. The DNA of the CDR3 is TGTGCCAGCAGTTTAGTCCCGGACTCCACAGATACGCAGTATTTT.